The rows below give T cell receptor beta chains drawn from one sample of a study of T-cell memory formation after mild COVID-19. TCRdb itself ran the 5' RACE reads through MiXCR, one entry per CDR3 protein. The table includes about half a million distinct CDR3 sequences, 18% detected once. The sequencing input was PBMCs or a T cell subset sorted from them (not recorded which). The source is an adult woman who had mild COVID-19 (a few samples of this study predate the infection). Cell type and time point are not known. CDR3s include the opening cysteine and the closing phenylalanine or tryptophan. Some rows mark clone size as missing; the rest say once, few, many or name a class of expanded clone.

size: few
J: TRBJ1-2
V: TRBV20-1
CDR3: CSARDRETAFVDYGYTF

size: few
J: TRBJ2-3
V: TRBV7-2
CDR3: CASSFNGRGTDTQYF

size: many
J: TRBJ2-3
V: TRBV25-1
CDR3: CASSERRGKVPDTQYF

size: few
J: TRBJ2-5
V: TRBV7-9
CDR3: CASSQLGAQETQYF

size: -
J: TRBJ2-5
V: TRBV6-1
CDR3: CASSGIAGQETQYF

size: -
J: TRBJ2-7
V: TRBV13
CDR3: CASSLGTGVREQSF

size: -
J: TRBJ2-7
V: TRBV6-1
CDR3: CASRSPSYEQYF

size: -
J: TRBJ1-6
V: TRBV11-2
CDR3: CASSLSIDSPLHF

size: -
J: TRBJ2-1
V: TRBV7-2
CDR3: CASSFRREEQFF

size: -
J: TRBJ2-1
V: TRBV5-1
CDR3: CASSLAGGPHEQFF

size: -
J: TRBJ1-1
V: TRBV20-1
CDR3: CSARRGQTNTEAFF

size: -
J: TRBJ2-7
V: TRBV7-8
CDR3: CASSLVRRGDYEQYF

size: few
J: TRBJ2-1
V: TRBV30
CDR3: CAWNGLAGVVGEQFF

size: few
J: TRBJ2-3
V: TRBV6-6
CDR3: CASRSEGHTDTQYF

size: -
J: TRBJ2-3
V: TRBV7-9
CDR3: CASKPSGPKTDTQYF

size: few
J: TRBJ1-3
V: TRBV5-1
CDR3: CASSPRTGANSGNTIYF

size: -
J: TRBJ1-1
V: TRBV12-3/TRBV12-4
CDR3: CASSLDLNTEASF

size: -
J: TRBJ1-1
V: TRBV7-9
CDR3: CASSLGGTGKNTEAFF

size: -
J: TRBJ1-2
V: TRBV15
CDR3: CATSRDRHPDAEGYTF

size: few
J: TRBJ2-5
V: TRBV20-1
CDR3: CSARAPTAAETQYF

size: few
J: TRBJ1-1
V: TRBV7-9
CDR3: CASSPKWAEEAFF

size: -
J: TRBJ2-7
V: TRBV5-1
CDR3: CASSLAQGGSSYEQYF

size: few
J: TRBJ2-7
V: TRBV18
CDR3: CASSPPQGYEQYF

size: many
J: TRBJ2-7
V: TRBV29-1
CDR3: CSVAGSWSSYEQYF

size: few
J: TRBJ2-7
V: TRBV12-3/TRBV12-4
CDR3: CASKHGGYEQYF

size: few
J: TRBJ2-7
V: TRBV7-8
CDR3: CASSPREVGPEQYF

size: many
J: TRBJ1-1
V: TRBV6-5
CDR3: CASKSIGSTEAFF

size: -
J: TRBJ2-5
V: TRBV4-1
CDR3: CASSPQVVAGGDQETQYF

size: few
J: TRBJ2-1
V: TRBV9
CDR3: CASSPDGTRRRFGYEQFF

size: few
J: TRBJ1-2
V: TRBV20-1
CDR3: CSAPFRGAGWGYTF

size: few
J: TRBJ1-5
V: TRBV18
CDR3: CASSLGHNNQPQHF

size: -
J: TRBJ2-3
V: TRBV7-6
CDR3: CASSLSAGGLADTQYF

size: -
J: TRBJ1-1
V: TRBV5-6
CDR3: CASSFGHEAFF

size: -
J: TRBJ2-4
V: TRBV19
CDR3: CASSRAKNIQYF

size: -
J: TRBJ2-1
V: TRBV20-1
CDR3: CSAAEDSYNEQFF

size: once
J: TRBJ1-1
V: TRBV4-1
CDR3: CASSHLTGLNTEAFF

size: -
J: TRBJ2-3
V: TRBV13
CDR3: CASSLGQGPQYF

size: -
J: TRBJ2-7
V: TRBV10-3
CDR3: CAISGTGEGEQYF

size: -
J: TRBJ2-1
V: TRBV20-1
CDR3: CSVRSVRSSYNEQFF

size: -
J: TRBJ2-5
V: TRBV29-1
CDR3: CSVVEIGETQYF